The clone carrying this T cell receptor beta chain appeared many times. The antigen remains unidentified. Amplification targeted TCR beta CDR3 regions from RNA transcripts. A first-round RT-PCR of the TCR CDR3 used the HTBI primer set. MiXCR, run by TCRdb on the multiplex PCR reads, gives a single entry per CDR3 protein. The sample carries about 700,000 distinct CDR3 sequences, 11% to 15% recorded once. Diagnosing involved the use of clinical symptoms, serum thyroxine and TRAb, thyroid ultrasound and orbital computed tomography. The source of the sample is a study of T cells in Graves' hyperthyroidism and ophthalmopathy. Whole-study results and caveats: The model anticipated ophthalmopathy a median about six months pre-onset.

The material sequenced was blood. The source is a woman in her late teens or twenties with Graves' hyperthyroidism.

The CDR3 sequence: CASSELRSNTEAFF. Written as DNA, the CDR3 is TGTGCCAGCAGTGAACTGCGATCGAACACTGAAGCTTTCTTT. The J gene is TRBJ1-1, the V gene TRBV2, with D uncertain. This CDR3 is built from 14 residues. In germline, CDR1 is SNHLY, CDR2 FYNNEI. V lost 2 bases and J lost 1, with 8 bases in between.